This T cell receptor (beta chain) comes out of a study of T cell responses to AZD1222 COVID-19 vaccine. About the study: Both about-4-week and about-12-week second-dose recipients were combined. Regarding the study as a whole: Baseline antibody screening turned up just a handful of seropositive AZD1222 recipients. Two AZD1222 doses significantly raised spike-specific TCR breadth and depth over controls. In a largely white British group with more females than males, clonal diversity was possibly underestimated.

This table comes from immunoSEQ multiplex PCR, and its TCRdb copy is limited to in-frame clones, with some not included. The table lists approximately 150,000 clones, around 87% of them singletons, with less than 3% in the top ten. The CDR3 length is 13 residues. V was cut by 7 bases and J by 2 bases, with 12 bases left in between. Germline CDR1 reads MNHEY; CDR2 reads SVGAGI. In this sample, this clone turned up once. Its antigen remains unknown. The TCR originated in an adult in good health. Here the sequenced sample was peripheral blood, taken on day 0 of AZD1222 vaccination. The chain joins TRBV6-5 to TRBJ2-7; D may be TRBD2 (5 bases). The CDR3 spells CASNGGPAYEQYF. The CDR3 DNA sequence: TGTGCCAGCAACGGAGGCCCTGCCTACGAGCAGTACTTC.